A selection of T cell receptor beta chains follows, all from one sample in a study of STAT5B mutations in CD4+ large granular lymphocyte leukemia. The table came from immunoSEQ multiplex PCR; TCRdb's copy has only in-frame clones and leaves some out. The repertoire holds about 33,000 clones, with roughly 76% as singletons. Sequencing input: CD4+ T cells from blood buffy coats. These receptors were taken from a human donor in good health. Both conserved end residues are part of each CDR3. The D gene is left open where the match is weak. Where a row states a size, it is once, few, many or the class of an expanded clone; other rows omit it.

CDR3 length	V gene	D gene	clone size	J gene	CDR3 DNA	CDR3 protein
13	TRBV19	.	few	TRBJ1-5	TGTGCCAGTAGCCAACGGGGCAATCAGCCCCAGCATTTT	CASSQRGNQPQHF
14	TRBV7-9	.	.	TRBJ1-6	TGTGCCAGCAGCTTACGGGGGCTGGATTCACCCCTCCACTTT	CASSLRGLDSPLHF
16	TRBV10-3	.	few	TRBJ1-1	TGTGCCATCAGTGAGTCGGTGTTGAGGCATCGCACTGAAGCTTTCTTT	CAISESVLRHRTEAFF
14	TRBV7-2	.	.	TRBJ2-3	TGTGCCAGCAGCTTCTTCTCTAGCACAGATACGCAGTATTTT	CASSFFSSTDTQYF
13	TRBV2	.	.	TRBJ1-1	TGTGCCAGCAGTGGACAGCAGAACACTGAAGCTTTCTTT	CASSGQQNTEAFF
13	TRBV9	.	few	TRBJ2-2	TGTGCCAGCAGCGTAGTCAGTACCGGGGAGCTGTTTTTT	CASSVVSTGELFF
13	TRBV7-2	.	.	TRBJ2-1	TGTGCCAGCTCGAAGGCCAGCCCTAATGAGCAGTTCTTC	CASSKASPNEQFF
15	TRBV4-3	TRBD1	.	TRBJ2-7	TGCGCCAGCAGCCAAGACGGACAGGGGGTGTACGAGCAGTACTTC	CASSQDGQGVYEQYF
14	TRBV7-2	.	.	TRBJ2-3	TGTGCCAGCAGCTTATACGGGGTGACAGATACGCAGTATTTT	CASSLYGVTDTQYF
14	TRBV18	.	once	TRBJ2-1	TGTGCCAGCTCACCGGCCTCCGCGGGGAATGAGCAGTTCTTC	CASSPASAGNEQFF
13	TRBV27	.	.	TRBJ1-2	TGTGCCAGCAGTTTGACAGGAAGCTATGGCTACACCTTC	CASSLTGSYGYTF
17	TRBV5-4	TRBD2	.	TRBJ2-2	TGTGCCAGCAGGTCCGGGACTAGCGGGACAAACACCGGGGAGCTGTTTTTT	CASRSGTSGTNTGELFF
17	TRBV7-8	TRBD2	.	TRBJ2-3	TGTGCCAGCAGCTCCACTAGACTAGCGGGAAGGAGTTATACGCAGTATTTT	CASSSTRLAGRSYTQYF
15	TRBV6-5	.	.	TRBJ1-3	TGTGCCAGCAGTCGCAGGGGAATCTCTGGAAACACCATATATTTT	CASSRRGISGNTIYF
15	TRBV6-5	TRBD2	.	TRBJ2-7	TGTGCCAGCAGTGGGACTAGCGGAAATTCCTACGAGCAGTACTTC	CASSGTSGNSYEQYF
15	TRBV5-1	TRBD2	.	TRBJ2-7	TGCGCCAGCAGCTCTACGGGAGGTGGAGGCTACGAGCAGTACTTC	CASSSTGGGGYEQYF
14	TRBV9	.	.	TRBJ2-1	TGTGCCAGCAGCCAAGGTGGGAGTCTCGATGAGCAGTTCTTC	CASSQGGSLDEQFF
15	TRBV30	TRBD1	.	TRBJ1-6	TGTGCCTGGAGTGTAGTAGGGACAGGAAATTCACCCCTCCACTTT	CAWSVVGTGNSPLHF
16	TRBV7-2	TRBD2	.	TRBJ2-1	TGTGCCAGCAGCCCCCTGGGGCTAGCGGGAAAGTGGTCGGAGTTCTTC	CASSPLGLAGKWSEFF
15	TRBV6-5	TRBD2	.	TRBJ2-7	TGTGCCAGCAGTAGGGCGGGGGGAGAAACCTACGAGCAGTACTTC	CASSRAGGETYEQYF
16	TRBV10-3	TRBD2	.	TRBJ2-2	TGTGCCATCAGTGTGGGGGGGGGAGGAGCCACCGGGGAGCTGTTTTTT	CAISVGGGGATGELFF
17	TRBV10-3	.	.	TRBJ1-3	TGTGCCATCAGTGCTTCTTTACACAGGAGCTCTGGAAACACCATATATTTT	CAISASLHRSSGNTIYF
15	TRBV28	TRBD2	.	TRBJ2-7	TGTGCCAGCAATCCTTCACTAGCGGGAGTGGATGAGCAGTACTTC	CASNPSLAGVDEQYF
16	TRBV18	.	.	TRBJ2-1	TGTGCCAGCTCACCCTTCGACAGATCTCCCTACAATGAGCAGTTCTTC	CASSPFDRSPYNEQFF
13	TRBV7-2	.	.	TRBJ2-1	TGTGCCAGCAGCGGGGGGTGGGGCGGTGAGCAGTTCTTC	CASSGGWGGEQFF
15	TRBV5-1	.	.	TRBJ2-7	TGCGCCAGCAGCTTGGGTGGGACAAACGCCTACGAGCAGTACTTC	CASSLGGTNAYEQYF
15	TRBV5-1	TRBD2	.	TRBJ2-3	TGCGCCAGCAGCTTGGTCGCGGGGGGCACAGATACGCAGTATTTT	CASSLVAGGTDTQYF
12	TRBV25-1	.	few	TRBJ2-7	TGTGCCAGCAGGGACAGCTCCTACGAGCAGTACTTC	CASRDSSYEQYF
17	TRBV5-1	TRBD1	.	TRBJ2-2	TGCGCCAGCAGCTCAAGGAGGTCAGGGGGTCTCACCGGGGAGCTGTTTTTT	CASSSRRSGGLTGELFF
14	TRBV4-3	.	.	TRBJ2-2	TGCGCCAGCAGCCAAGTAGGGGGGACCGGGGAGCTGTTTTTT	CASSQVGGTGELFF
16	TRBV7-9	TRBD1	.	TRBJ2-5	TGTGCCAGCAGCTTAGAAGGGACAGGGGTTAGAGAGACCCAGTACTTC	CASSLEGTGVRETQYF
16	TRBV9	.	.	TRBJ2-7	TGTGCCAGCAGCGTAGCCGGCAGCGGAAGCTCCTACGAGCAGTACTTC	CASSVAGSGSSYEQYF
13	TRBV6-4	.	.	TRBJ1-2	TGTGCCAGCAGTGAGACCCTAAGCGGTGGCTACACCTTC	CASSETLSGGYTF
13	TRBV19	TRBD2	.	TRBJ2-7	TGTGCCAGTAGTTCAAGCGGGACCTACGAGCAGTACTTC	CASSSSGTYEQYF
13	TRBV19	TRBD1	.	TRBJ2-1	TGTGCCAGTAGTATAGGGACAGGGGATGAGCAGTTCTTC	CASSIGTGDEQFF
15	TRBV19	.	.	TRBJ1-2	TGTGCCAGTAGTGGGCAGCCCTTAACTAACTATGGCTACACCTTC	CASSGQPLTNYGYTF
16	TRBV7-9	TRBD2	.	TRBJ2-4	TGTGCCAGCAGCTTACGCGGGAGTGAAACCAAAAACATTCAGTACTTC	CASSLRGSETKNIQYF